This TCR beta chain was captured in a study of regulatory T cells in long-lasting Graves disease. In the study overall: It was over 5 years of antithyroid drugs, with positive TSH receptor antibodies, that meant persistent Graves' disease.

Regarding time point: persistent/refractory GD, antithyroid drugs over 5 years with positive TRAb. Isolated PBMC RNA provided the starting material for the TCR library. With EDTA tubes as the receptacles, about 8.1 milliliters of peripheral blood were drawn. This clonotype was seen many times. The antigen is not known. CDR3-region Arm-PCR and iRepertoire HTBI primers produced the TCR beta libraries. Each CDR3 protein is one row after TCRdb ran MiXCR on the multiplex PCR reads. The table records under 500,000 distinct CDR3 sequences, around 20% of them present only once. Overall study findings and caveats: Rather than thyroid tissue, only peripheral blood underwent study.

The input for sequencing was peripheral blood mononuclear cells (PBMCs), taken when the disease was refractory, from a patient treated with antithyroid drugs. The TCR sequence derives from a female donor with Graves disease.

The CDR3 protein is CASSPSVAGDEQYF. The DNA of the CDR3 is TGTGCCAGCAGTCCCTCCGTAGCGGGAGACGAGCAGTACTTC. The chain joins TRBV27 to TRBJ2-7; 9 nucleotides agree with TRBD2. J lost 5 bases, V lost 5 bases, and 7 bases had no gene match. The CDR3 spans 14 residues. Germline V gives CDR1 MNHEY, CDR2 SMNVEV (reference sequence).